This T cell receptor (beta chain) was sequenced in a study of T-cell reconstitution after alpha-beta-depleted transplantation in children. Points from the study as a whole: When one year had passed after transplant, most T-cell counts and diversity came from newly produced T cells. Some patients showed high day-60 TCRbeta diversity, which derived from surviving recipient T cells and thymic progenitors. The origin of alpha-beta T cells about two months after transplant was reportedly several hundred expanded graft clones.

With regard to this clonotype: What it binds is not known.

Germline CDR1 is SGHRS and CDR2 is YFSETQ. With V trimmed by 4 bases and J by 0 bases, 7 bases remained unmatched. This CDR3 contains 16 residues. TCRbeta library construction was performed incorporating unique molecular identifiers. TCRdb re-derived calls from the PCR reads in MiXCR, one entry per CDR3 protein. The sample shows hundreds of thousands of distinct CDR3 sequences, over 7.5% of them seen only once. The chain is built from TRBV5-1 and TRBJ1-3, with 7 bases that match TRBD1. This specimen was peripheral blood, taken 360 days after TCRalphabeta/CD19-depleted stem cell transplant. This receptor was obtained from a female patient aged 2-15 years who had a stem cell transplant for Fanconi anemia, so the T cells may come from the graft donor. The CDR3 nucleotides read TGCGCCAGCAGCCTTGATGGGACAGCCTCTGGAAACACCATATATTTT. Translated: CASSLDGTASGNTIYF.